The sequence of this T cell receptor beta chain was determined in a study of cytomegalovirus exposure and HLA in healthy donors. This clone has more than one count but fewer than ten. PCR was performed using 60 Vbeta and 13 Jbeta primers. Libraries were prepared by immunoSEQ multiplex PCR; TCRdb keeps only in-frame clonotypes and omits some of them. This table has 210,000 or so clones, roughly 91% appearing once. Germline V CDR1 and CDR2: ENHRY, SYGVKD. V was clipped by 5 bases and J by 2 bases; unmatched bases: 7. CDR3 size: 16 residues. The material sequenced was PBMCs. The TCR originated in a woman younger than 30 in good health and CMV-seronegative. The chain joins TRBV10-3 to TRBJ1-4, with TRBD1 identical over 8 bases. The CDR3 DNA reads TGTGCCATCAGTTTTTCAGGGGGCGCGACTAATGAAAAACTGTTTTTT. Translated, it gives CAISFSGGATNEKLFF.